This T cell receptor beta chain appears in the sequencing data of a study of CD8 T cells in Susac syndrome. The CDR3 is 15 amino acids. The V gene's germline CDR1 is SGHTA and CDR2 FQGTGA. Trimming cost V 2 bases and J 0 bases; bases outside gene matches: 1. As to this clonotype: Its antigen is currently unknown.

General study points: In Susac patients, clonal expansion was not detected in CD4+ cells.

Recently defined diagnostic criteria for definite or probable disease were fulfilled by Susac syndrome patients. With random hexamers, roughly 0.45 to 1 ug RNA was reverse transcribed. Multiplex PCR with immunoSEQ amplified the TCR beta CDR3 across 54 Vbeta and 13 Jbeta. TCRdb analysed the immunoSEQ multiplex PCR reads with MiXCR anew, one entry per CDR3 protein. This sample yields around 230,000 distinct CDR3 sequences, of which 96% are seen a single time; about 0.1% belongs to the top ten. Sequencing was performed on CD4+ T cells from PBMCs. The sequence came from a human donor with Susac syndrome. The chain links TRBV7-3 to TRBJ2-1, with TRBD2 matching over 7 bases. CDR3 loop: CASSLRGDSYNEQFF. For the CDR3, the DNA is TGTGCCAGCAGCTTACGGGGGGACTCCTACAATGAGCAGTTCTTC. Supplemented by reference TRBV7-3 and TRBJ2-1, the full variable domain reads GAGVSQTPSNKVTEKGKYVELRCDPISGHTALYWYRQSLGQGPEFLIYFQGTGAADDSGLPNDRFFAVRPEGSVSTLKIQRTERGDSAVYLCASSLRGDSYNEQFFGPGTRLTVL.